This T cell receptor (beta chain) stems from a study of beta chain features in type 1 diabetes. The germline V gene encodes CDR1 ENHRY and CDR2 SYGVKD. Trimming removed 4 bases from V and 3 bases from J, with 9 bases in between. The CDR3 extends over 14 amino acids. This clone was found a few times. Its antigen is not identified. General study points: Researchers could not determine here whether HLA type influences TCRB rearrangement. In all four CD4+ subsets, TCRB CDR3 length was significantly, moderately reduced in type 1 diabetes. A closer apparent resemblance between naive, central memory and Treg TCRB repertoires was seen in patients than in healthy donors.

The whole isolated RNA underwent reverse transcription, so sequencing captured expressed TCRB transcripts. Data came from immunoSEQ multiplex PCR; TCRdb stores just in-frame clones and leaves some out. The profile shows about 320,000 clones, roughly 15% of them singletons. The receptor was isolated from a man younger than 45 in good health. Sequencing input: central memory CD4+ T cells from blood. The chain couples TRBV10-3 to TRBJ2-2; D remains ambiguous. As DNA, the CDR3 is TGTGCCATCAGTGGTGGTTTCGACACCGGGGAGCTGTTTTTT. This translates into CAISGGFDTGELFF.